These 13 T cell receptor beta chains were sequenced from one sample in a study of blood T cell repertoires in COVID-19. Measured with immunoSEQ multiplex PCR; TCRdb has only the in-frame clones, and not every one. Among about 210,000 clones listed, approximately 85% were seen once. The sample comprised peripheral blood. These TCRs come from a woman between 65 and 79 years old with COVID-19, enrolled during active disease.

The V gene is TRBV5-1, the J gene TRBJ1-1; no clear D. There are 17 residues in the CDR3. The V gene's germline CDR1 is SGHRS and CDR2 YFSETQ. The V end lost 4 bases, the J end lost 0 bases, and 19 bases lay between the germline ends. The CDR3 nucleotides read TGCGCCAGCAGCGTAACCACGGTAGGGAGGCTGAACACTGAAGCTTTCTTT. Protein product: CASSVTTVGRLNTEAFF.

This sequence joins TRBV9 and TRBJ1-3; no firm D call. Germline V lookup: CDR1 SGDLS, CDR2 YYNGEE. The CDR3 is made up of 17 amino acids. Trimming removed 0 bases from V and 0 bases from J, with 13 bases in between. The CDR3, as DNA: TGTGCCAGCAGCGTAGTCCCCTTAGGAGACTCTGGAAACACCATATATTTT. It codes for CASSVVPLGDSGNTIYF.

This chain connects TRBV7-2 to TRBJ1-2, with 8 bases identical to TRBD1. The CDR3 is 19 residues long. CDR1 is SGHTA, CDR2 FQGNSA, per germline. V lost 4 bases and J lost 4; bases outside the gene matches: 20. The CDR3 loop reads CASSSRTGPTSPSRYGYTF. CDR3 sequence (DNA): TGTGCCAGCAGCTCCCGGACAGGGCCCACTTCCCCGTCCCGCTATGGCTACACCTTC.

The gene calls are TRBV4-3 and TRBJ2-3; no clear D. Germline-derived CDR1 and CDR2 are LGHNA and YSLEER. The CDR3 is 16 residues long. V was cut by 1 base and J by 0 bases, with 11 bases left in between. In DNA, the CDR3 is TGCGCCAGCAGCCAAGGTCTCCTTACTAGCACAGATACGCAGTATTTT. Translating gives CASSQGLLTSTDTQYF.

V usage is TRBV29-1 and J usage is TRBJ1-1, with D possibly matching TRBD1 (6 bases). The V gene lost 5 bases and the J gene lost 2 bases, with 12 bases spanning the gap. The CDR3 sequence is 13 residues long. Germline loops: CDR1 SQVTM, CDR2 ANQGSEA. The CDR3 bases are TGCAGCGTTCTGGGACATTTCAACACTGAAGCTTTCTTT. It specifies CSVLGHFNTEAFF.

Written as DNA, the CDR3 is TGTGCCAGCAGCGAGGACTCGAACACCGGGGAGCTGTTTTTT. This translates into CASSEDSNTGELFF. The V call is TRBV2, the J call TRBJ2-2; D possibly corresponds to TRBD2 (5 bases). Per germline, CDR1 SNHLY and CDR2 FYNNEI. This CDR3 has 14 amino acids. Deletions cut 6 bases from V and 0 bases from J, with 8 bases between.

This sequence joins TRBV9 and TRBJ2-2; possible D gene TRBD1, 5 bases. Germline CDR1 is SGDLS and CDR2 is YYNGEE. Trimming shortened V by 4 bases and J by 5 bases, and 9 bases separated the two germline ends. The CDR3 consists of 13 residues. CDR3 sequence: CASSLQGTGELFF. The CDR3 DNA is TGTGCCAGCAGCCTGCAGGGAACCGGGGAGCTGTTTTTT.

V and J are TRBV5-1 and TRBJ1-2; D might be TRBD1 (6 bases). Trimming cost V 0 bases and J 2 bases, with 8 bases left between them. Germline V gene lookup returns CDR1 SGHRS and CDR2 YFSETQ. This CDR3 has 14 residues. The CDR3 spells CASSLVQGNYGYTF. Here the CDR3 DNA reads TGCGCCAGCAGCTTGGTACAGGGAAACTATGGCTACACCTTC.

The rearrangement links TRBV6-5 to TRBJ1-2; weak D call: TRBD1 (6 bases). CDR3 size: 15 residues. Trimming removed 2 bases at V and 0 bases at J, with 10 bases between. The germline V gene has CDR1 MNHEY and CDR2 SVGAGI. CDR3 nucleotide sequence: TGTGCCAGCAGTTACAGTCCAGGGGCTAACTATGGCTACACCTTC. Its protein product is CASSYSPGANYGYTF.

The chain combines TRBV21-1 with TRBJ1-1; the table's D gene call, TRBD1, was not cross checked with the DNA. TRBV21-1 is termed a pseudogene. The CDR3 sequence is 14 residues long. CDR3 amino acids: CASSDRVMNTEAFF. The CDR3 coding sequence is TGTGCCAGCAGCGACAGGGTAATGAACACTGAAGCTTTCTTT.

The rearrangement links TRBV27 to TRBJ1-4, with a weak D call TRBD1 (5 bases). There are 16 residues in the CDR3. Germline V CDR1 and CDR2: MNHEY, SMNVEV (reference sequence). V gave up 2 bases and J gave up 7 bases, with 17 bases separating them. CDR3 region: CASSLEYPQGGEKLFF. The CDR3 DNA reads TGTGCCAGCAGTTTAGAGTATCCCCAGGGCGGTGAAAAACTGTTTTTT. The complete variable domain, with remaining parts taken from reference TRBV27 and TRBJ1-4, reads EAQVTQNPRYLITVTGKKLTVTCSQNMNHEYMSWYRQDPGLGLRQIYYSMNVEVTDKGDVPEGYKVSRKEKRNFPLILESPSPNQTSLYFCASSLEYPQGGEKLFFGSGTQLSVL.

The gene calls are TRBV7-2 and TRBJ1-1; D is uncertain. CDR1 is SGHTA and CDR2 is FQGNSA in the germline V gene. The CDR3 loop spans 14 amino acids. V shed 3 bases and J shed 4 bases, with 12 bases lying between them. The CDR3 DNA sequence: TGTGCCAGCAGCTTCGGGGTATCGGGCACTGAAGCTTTCTTT. Translated: CASSFGVSGTEAFF.

V gene TRBV11-3 combines with J gene TRBJ2-3, with 11 bases matching TRBD2. The CDR3 length is 16 residues. Per the germline V gene, CDR1 is SGHNT and CDR2 is YENEEA. The trim removed 3 bases at V and 2 bases at J, leaving 4 bases unmatched. The CDR3: CASSFLAGGLTDTQYF. For the CDR3, the DNA is TGTGCCAGCAGCTTTCTAGCGGGGGGTCTCACAGATACGCAGTATTTT.